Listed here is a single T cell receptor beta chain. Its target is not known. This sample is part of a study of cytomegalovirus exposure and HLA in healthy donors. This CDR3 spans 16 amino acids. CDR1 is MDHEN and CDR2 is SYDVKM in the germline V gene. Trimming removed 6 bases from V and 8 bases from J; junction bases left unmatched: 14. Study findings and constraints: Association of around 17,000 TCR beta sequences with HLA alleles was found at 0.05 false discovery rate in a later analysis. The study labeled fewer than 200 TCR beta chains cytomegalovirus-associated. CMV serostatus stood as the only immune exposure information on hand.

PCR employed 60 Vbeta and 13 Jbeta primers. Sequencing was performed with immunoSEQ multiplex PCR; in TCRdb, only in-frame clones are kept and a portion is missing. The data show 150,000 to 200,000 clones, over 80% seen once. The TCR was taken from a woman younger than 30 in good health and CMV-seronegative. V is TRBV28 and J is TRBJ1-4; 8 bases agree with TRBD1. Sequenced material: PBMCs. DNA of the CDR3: TGTGCCAGCAGACCCGTGACAGGGGTCAGGGGCGAAAAACTGTTTTTT. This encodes CASRPVTGVRGEKLFF.